This note documents a single TCR beta chain sequence. Per the authors' pipeline: Reference gene primer amplification in the assay estimated nucleated cell counts. Profiling relied on immunoSEQ multiplex PCR, and the TCRdb table lists in-frame clones only, not all of them. The V and J calls and clone size are taken from that table; D and trimming were inferred from the DNA. The sample includes 150,000 to 190,000 clones, around 80% seen only once; the top ten take around 9.8%. This entry is derived from a study of blood T cell repertoires in COVID-19. In the study overall: Acute-phase and convalescent COVID-19 samples originated in the United States, Italy and Spain. Sample material is recorded as cDNA or gDNA derived from T cells, B-cell-depleted T cells, or PBMCs.

This clonotype originated in a woman in her forties or fifties with acute or convalescent COVID-19. Material for sequencing was peripheral blood.

DNA of the CDR3: TGTGCCAGCAACGTGCTATACAATGAGCAGTTCTTC. The encoded protein is CASNVLYNEQFF. The chain uses TRBV6-6 and TRBJ2-1; D unresolved. The CDR3 extends over 12 amino acids. Trimming cost V 7 bases and J 4 bases, with 8 bases left between them. CDR1 and CDR2 from the germline V gene are MNHNY and SVGAGI (reference sequence).